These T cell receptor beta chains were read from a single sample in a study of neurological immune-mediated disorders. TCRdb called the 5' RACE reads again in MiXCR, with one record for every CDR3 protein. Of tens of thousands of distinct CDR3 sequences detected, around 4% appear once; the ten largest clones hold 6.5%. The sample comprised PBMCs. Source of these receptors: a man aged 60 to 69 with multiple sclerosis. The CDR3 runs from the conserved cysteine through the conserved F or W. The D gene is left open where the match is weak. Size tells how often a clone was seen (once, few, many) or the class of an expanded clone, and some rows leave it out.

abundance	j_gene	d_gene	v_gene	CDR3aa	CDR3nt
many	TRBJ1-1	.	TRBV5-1	CASSFAKSQGNTEAFF	TGCGCCAGCAGCTTTGCCAAGAGTCAGGGGAACACTGAAGCTTTCTTT
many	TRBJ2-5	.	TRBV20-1	CSAPRRGQETQYF	TGCAGTGCTCCGAGGAGGGGACAAGAGACCCAGTACTTC
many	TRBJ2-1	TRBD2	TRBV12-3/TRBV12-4	CASSLAASGGPLVNEQFF	TGTGCCAGCAGTTTAGCTGCTAGCGGAGGCCCTTTGGTCAATGAGCAGTTCTTC
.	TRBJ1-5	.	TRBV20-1	CSARVQGRGKTQNF	TGCAGTGCTAGAGTCCAGGGGCGAGGGAAGACCCAGAATTTT
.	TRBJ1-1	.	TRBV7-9	CASSLATGTNTAAFF	TGTGCCAGCAGCCTAGCGACAGGAACGAACACTGCAGCTTTCTTT
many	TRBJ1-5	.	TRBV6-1	CASSGQVEPQHF	TGTGCCAGCAGTGGACAGGTAGAGCCCCAGCATTTT
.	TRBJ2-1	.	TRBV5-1	CASSGLLDEQFF	TGCGCCAGCAGCGGGTTGCTAGATGAGCAGTTCTTC
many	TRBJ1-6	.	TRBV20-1	CSAQGGGGSPLHF	TGCAGTGCTCAGGGTGGCGGGGGTTCACCCCTCCACTTT
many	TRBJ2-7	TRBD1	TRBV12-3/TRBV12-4	CASTETGTYEQYF	TGTGCCAGCACCGAGACAGGGACCTACGAGCAGTACTTC
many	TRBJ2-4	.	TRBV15	CATSREDSTVNIQYF	TGTGCCACCAGCAGAGAGGACTCTACGGTGAACATTCAGTACTTC
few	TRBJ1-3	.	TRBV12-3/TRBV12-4	CASVLASGKTIYF	TGTGCCAGCGTCCTCGCCTCTGGAAAAACCATATATTTT
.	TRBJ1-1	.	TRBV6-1	CASSPTFPMNNEAFF	TGTGCCAGCAGTCCTACATTCCCTATGAACAATGAAGCTTTCTTT
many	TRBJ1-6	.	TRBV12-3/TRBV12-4	CASGTGSSYNSPLHF	TGTGCCAGCGGAACAGGGAGCTCCTATAATTCACCCCTCCACTTT
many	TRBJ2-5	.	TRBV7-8	CASSLNSLRETQYF	TGTGCCAGCAGCTTAAACTCCCTCCGAGAGACCCAGTACTTC
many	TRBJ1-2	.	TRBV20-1	CSAREDTRYGYTF	TGCAGTGCTAGAGAGGACACCCGCTATGGCTACACCTTC
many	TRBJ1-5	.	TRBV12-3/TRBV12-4	CASSAYGGQPQHF	TGTGCCAGCAGTGCATACGGGGGGCAGCCCCAGCATTTT
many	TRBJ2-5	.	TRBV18	CASSPRAEGETQYF	TGTGCCAGCTCACCACGGGCAGAGGGAGAGACCCAGTACTTC
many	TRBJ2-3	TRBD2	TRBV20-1	CSARGPGLVGTDTQYF	TGCAGTGCTAGAGGTCCGGGACTAGTAGGAACAGATACGCAGTATTTT
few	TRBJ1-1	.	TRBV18	CASSPLPGTEAFF	TGTGCCAGCTCACCACTCCCGGGAACTGAAGCTTTCTTT
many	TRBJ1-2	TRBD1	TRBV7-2	CASSLDGRQGVYGYTF	TGTGCCAGCAGCTTAGATGGTCGACAGGGGGTGTATGGCTACACCTTC
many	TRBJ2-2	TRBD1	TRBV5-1	CASSLAAGTGHRELFF	TGCGCCAGCAGCTTGGCGGCTGGGACAGGGCACCGGGAGCTGTTTTTT
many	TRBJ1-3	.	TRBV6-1	CASSVQRSSGNTIYF	TGTGCCAGCAGTGTGCAGCGGAGCTCTGGAAACACCATATATTTT
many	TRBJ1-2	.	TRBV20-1	CSASDGVQYGYTF	TGCAGTGCTAGTGACGGGGTCCAATATGGCTACACCTTC
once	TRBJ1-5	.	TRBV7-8	CASSSQGGNKTQNF	TGTGCCAGCAGCTCACAGGGTGGCAATAAGACCCAGAATTTT
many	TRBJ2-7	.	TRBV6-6	CASRARVAAYEQYF	TGTGCCAGCCGAGCTAGGGTGGCTGCCTACGAGCAGTACTTC
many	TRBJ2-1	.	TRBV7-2	CASSSVTAFGYNEQFF	TGTGCCAGCAGCTCTGTGACAGCCTTTGGCTACAATGAGCAGTTCTTC
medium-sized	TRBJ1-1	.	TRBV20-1	CSAGTDEAFF	TGCAGTGCTGGTACAGACGAAGCTTTCTTT
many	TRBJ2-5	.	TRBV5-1	CASRETGLVTQYF	TGCGCCAGCAGAGAAACAGGGCTGGTGACCCAGTACTTC
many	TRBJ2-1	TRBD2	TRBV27	CASSAPGTSGRGEQFF	TGTGCCAGCAGTGCCCCCGGCACTAGCGGGAGAGGTGAGCAGTTCTTC
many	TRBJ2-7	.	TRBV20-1	CSARDRVRTHEQYF	TGCAGTGCTAGAGACAGGGTGAGGACACACGAGCAGTACTTC
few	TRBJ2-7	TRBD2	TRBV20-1	CSARLPSGNSYEQYF	TGCAGTGCTAGATTGCCTAGCGGTAACTCCTACGAGCAGTACTTC
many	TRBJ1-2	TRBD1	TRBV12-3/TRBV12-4	CASSITRTGILYGYTF	TGTGCCAGCAGTATAACCCGGACAGGGATTTTATATGGCTACACCTTC
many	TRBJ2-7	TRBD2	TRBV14	CASSQSPGLGTYEQYF	TGTGCCAGCAGCCAGTCTCCGGGACTAGGGACCTACGAGCAGTACTTC
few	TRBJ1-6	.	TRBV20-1	CSAKAPRQGPRNSPLHF	TGCAGTGCAAAGGCCCCGAGGCAGGGCCCCAGAAATTCACCCCTCCACTTT
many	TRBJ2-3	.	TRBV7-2	CASSARATDTQYF	TGTGCCAGCAGCGCCCGAGCCACAGATACGCAGTATTTT
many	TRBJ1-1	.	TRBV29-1	CSVLFLAVNTEAFF	TGCAGCGTCCTATTCCTGGCCGTAAACACTGAAGCTTTCTTT
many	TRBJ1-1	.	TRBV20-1	CSARGGNTEAFF	TGCAGTGCTAGAGGGGGGAACACTGAAGCTTTCTTT
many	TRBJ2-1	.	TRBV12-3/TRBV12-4	CASVDRGIHEQFF	TGTGCCAGCGTCGATAGAGGCATACATGAGCAGTTCTTC
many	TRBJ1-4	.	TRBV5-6	CASSFTGLTEKLFF	TGTGCCAGCAGCTTTACGGGACTTACTGAAAAACTGTTTTTT
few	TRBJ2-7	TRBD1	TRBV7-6	CASSLGGRGYEQYF	TGTGCCAGCAGCTTAGGAGGCAGGGGGTACGAGCAGTACTTC
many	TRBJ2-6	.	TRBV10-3	CAISESLAASGANVLTF	TGTGCCATCAGTGAGTCGCTGGCAGCCTCTGGGGCCAACGTCCTGACTTTC
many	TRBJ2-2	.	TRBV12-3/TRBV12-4	CASSLSGSGELFF	TGTGCCAGCAGTTTATCAGGGTCCGGGGAGCTGTTTTTT
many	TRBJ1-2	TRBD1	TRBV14	CASSQDLAGGGYTF	TGTGCCAGCAGCCAAGATCTGGCAGGGGGAGGCTACACCTTC